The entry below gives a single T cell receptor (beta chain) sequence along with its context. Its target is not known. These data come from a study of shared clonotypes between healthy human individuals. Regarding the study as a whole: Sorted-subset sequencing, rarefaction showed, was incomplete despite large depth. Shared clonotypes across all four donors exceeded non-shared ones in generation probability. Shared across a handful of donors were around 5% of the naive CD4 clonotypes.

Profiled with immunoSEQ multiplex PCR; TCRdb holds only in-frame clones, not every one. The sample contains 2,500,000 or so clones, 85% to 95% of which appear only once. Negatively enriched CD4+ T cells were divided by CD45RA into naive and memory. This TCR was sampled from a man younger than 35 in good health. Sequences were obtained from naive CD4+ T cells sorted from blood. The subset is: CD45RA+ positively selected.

In DNA, the CDR3 is TGTGCCAGCAGCTTATCAGGGGCTGCTGGAAACACCATATATTTT. Residues: CASSLSGAAGNTIYF. The chain has TRBV7-2 and TRBJ1-3, with D perhaps TRBD1 (6 bases). The CDR3 covers 15 residues. Per the germline V gene, CDR1 is SGHTA and CDR2 is FQGNSA. V was shortened by 2 bases and J by 2 bases, with 10 bases between the two germline ends.